This TCR beta chain came from a study of blood T cell repertoires in COVID-19. The CDR3 extends over 13 amino acids. V was pared by 6 bases and J by 3 bases, with 2 bases of the junction left unmatched. CDR1 and CDR2 from the germline V gene are SGHTA and FQGNSA. Data came from immunoSEQ multiplex PCR; TCRdb stores just in-frame clones and leaves some out. The sample yields hundreds of thousands of clones, over 75% seen once. The source of this sequence is a woman aged 25 to 39 with acute or convalescent COVID-19. Sequenced material: peripheral blood. This rearrangement joins TRBV7-2 to TRBJ2-5; 9 positions match TRBD2. DNA for the CDR3: TGTGCCAGCAGACGACTAGCGGAAGAGACCCAGTACTTC. Translated: CASRRLAEETQYF.